The T cell receptor beta chain under discussion was sequenced for a study of pediatric ulcerative colitis. Study results and limitations: A couple of rectal clonotypes were found only in ulcerative colitis patients, all of them.

Measured with immunoSEQ multiplex PCR; TCRdb has only the in-frame clones, and not every one. In the table there are some 57,000 clones, about 89% of which are singletons. The germline gives CDR1 KGHSH, CDR2 LQKENI. This CDR3 is built from 14 residues. Losses at the gene ends were 3 bases for V and 5 bases for J; bases not matched to a gene: 6. Blood was drawn at the time of colonoscopy. Of note for this clone: The antigen remains unidentified.

The sequenced material came from blood. The chain links TRBV18 to TRBJ2-5, with 7 bases fitting TRBD1. This TCR came from a boy aged 5-17 years who was a control in a study of pediatric ulcerative colitis. CDR3 sequence: CASSPDRDGETQYF. As DNA, the CDR3 is TGTGCCAGCTCACCTGACAGGGATGGGGAGACCCAGTACTTC.